A single T cell receptor beta chain is shown here with its context. The data derive from a study of T cell changes during pregnancy in multiple sclerosis. The CDR3 extends over 15 amino acids. V lost 6 bases to trimming and J lost 2 bases; unmatched junction nucleotides: 4. Germline CDR1 reads MNHEY; CDR2 reads SMNVEV (reference sequence). Measured with immunoSEQ multiplex PCR; TCRdb has only the in-frame clones, and not every one. The sample includes roughly 50,000 clones, approximately 92% seen only once; the top ten take 0.25%. This material consisted of CD4+ T cells from peripheral blood mononuclear cells, taken in the third trimester of pregnancy. This chain uses TRBV27 with TRBJ2-6; 7 bases agree with TRBD2. This receptor was taken from a female donor with multiple sclerosis, enrolled in a pregnancy study. CDR3 sequence: CASSQGGPGANVLTF. DNA of the CDR3: TGTGCCAGCAGCCAGGGAGGGCCTGGGGCCAACGTCCTGACTTTC.